This entry lists 11 T cell receptor beta chains sequenced from one sample in a study of shared clonotypes between healthy human individuals. Here immunoSEQ multiplex PCR was the method, and the copy in TCRdb shows in-frame clones only, minus some. The sample carries some 2.4 million clones, roughly 93% recorded once. The specimen was naive CD4+ T cells from PBMCs. Subset defined: CD45RA+ positively selected. These TCRs come from a man aged 18-30 years in good health. Some clones in this sample may be carry-over from other donors' samples.

This clone appeared once. This rearrangement joins TRBV5-4 to TRBJ1-1; D gene uncertain. Looked up from germline, CDR1 is SGHNT and CDR2 is YYREEE (reference sequence). The CDR3 runs to 12 residues. Trimming shortened V by 3 bases and J by 0 bases, and 3 bases separated the two germline ends. CDR3 nucleotide sequence: TGTGCCAGCAGCTCTGTGAACACTGAAGCTTTCTTT. Translated: CASSSVNTEAFF.

V usage is TRBV5-1 and J usage is TRBJ1-2; the D is unclear. Germline loops: CDR1 SGHRS, CDR2 YFSETQ. The V end lost 9 bases, the J end lost 4 bases, and 19 bases lay between the germline ends. The CDR3 sequence is 14 residues long. CDR3 loop: CATLLVAAGYGYTF. The CDR3 DNA reads as TGCGCCACCCTCCTGGTGGCGGCCGGCTATGGCTACACCTTC.

The chain carries TRBV7-9 and TRBJ1-2; no definite D call. The germline gives CDR1 SEHNR, CDR2 FQNEAQ (reference sequence). There are 14 residues in the CDR3. The V gene lost 5 bases and the J gene lost 7 bases, with 17 bases spanning the gap. The CDR3 protein is CASSTMTNEGGYTF. DNA for the CDR3: TGTGCCAGCAGCACGATGACTAATGAGGGTGGCTACACCTTC. The variable domain in full, with the rest retrieved from reference TRBV7-9 and TRBJ1-2, is DTGVSQNPRHKITKRGQNVTFRCDPISEHNRLYWYRQTLGQGPEFLTYFQNEAQLEKSRLLSDRFSAERPKGSFSTLEIQRTEQGDSAMYLCASSTMTNEGGYTFGSGTRLTVV.

The gene calls are TRBV6-1 and TRBJ1-5; 9 bases map to TRBD1. CDR3 size: 15 residues. The germline gives CDR1 MNHNS, CDR2 SASEGT. The ends lost 8 bases at V and 3 bases at J; junction bases unmatched: 8. The CDR3 is CASGGTGYDNQPQHF. CDR3 DNA sequence: TGTGCCAGCGGCGGGACAGGGTACGACAATCAGCCCCAGCATTTT.

Details on this clone: Other nucleotide sequences in the sample specify the same CDR3. The gene calls are TRBV18 and TRBJ2-5; D ambiguous. Germline V gene lookup returns CDR1 KGHSH and CDR2 LQKENI. The CDR3 runs to 14 residues. V was cut by 0 bases and J by 1 base, with 6 bases left in between. The chain's CDR3 is CASSPPGSQETQYF. The CDR3 coding sequence is TGTGCCAGCTCACCACCAGGAAGCCAAGAGACCCAGTACTTC. The complete variable domain, with remaining parts taken from reference TRBV18 and TRBJ2-5, reads NAGVMQNPRHLVRRRGQEARLRCSPMKGHSHVYWYRQLPEEGLKFMVYLQKENIIDESGMPKERFSAEFPKEGPSILRIQQVVRGDSAAYFCASSPPGSQETQYFGPGTRLLVL.

The rearrangement links TRBV11-3 to TRBJ2-1, with D possibly TRBD2 on 6 matching bases. The CDR3 is 15 residues long. In germline, CDR1 is SGHNT, CDR2 YENEEA. V lost 2 bases and J lost 1, with 9 bases in between. The CDR3 loop is CASSLSGLSYNEQFF. The CDR3, as DNA: TGTGCCAGCAGCTTATCCGGACTATCCTACAATGAGCAGTTCTTC.

The chain is built from TRBV6-1 and TRBJ2-1; 7 bases are a match to TRBD2. The J segment lost 11 bases and the V segment lost 4 bases, leaving 14 bases of the junction unmatched. Germline V gene sequence: CDR1 MNHNS, CDR2 SASEGT. The CDR3 covers 15 residues. The CDR3 DNA sequence: TGTGCCAGCAGTGTTGAAGCGGGACTGGGGGTGAAGCAGTTCTTC. This translates into CASSVEAGLGVKQFF.

This clone has more than one count but fewer than ten. This chain uses TRBV23-1 with TRBJ1-1; tentative D call: TRBD1 (6 bases). TRBV23-1 is an ORF, with its function uncertain. V was clipped by 6 bases and J by 3 bases, with 8 bases between them. The CDR3 covers 12 residues. This CDR3 reads CASRDSDTEAFF. In DNA, the CDR3 is TGCGCCAGCAGGGACAGCGACACTGAAGCTTTCTTT.

This chain joins TRBV4-3 and TRBJ1-6, with D unresolved. Germline-derived CDR1 and CDR2 are LGHNA and YSLEER. This CDR3 comprises 13 residues. Trimming pared 0 bases from V and 11 bases from J, leaving 8 bases between. CDR3 loop: CASSQERGPPLHF. The CDR3, as DNA: TGCGCCAGCAGCCAAGAGCGGGGTCCACCCCTCCACTTT.

The V call is TRBV6-5, the J call TRBJ2-7, with D possibly matching TRBD2 (5 bases). From germline, CDR1 is MNHEY and CDR2 SVGAGI. V dropped 11 bases and J dropped 5 bases, with 19 bases sitting between them. The CDR3 loop spans 13 amino acids. The CDR3 here is CASRGGLLHEQYF. The CDR3 DNA reads as TGTGCCTCACGGGGTGGGCTGCTGCACGAGCAGTACTTC.

The chain is built from TRBV19 and TRBJ1-5; possibly TRBD1 for D (5 bases). Trimming removed 6 bases at V and 0 bases at J, with 18 bases between. CDR1 is LNHDA and CDR2 is SQIVND in the germline V gene (reference sequence). The CDR3 spans 17 residues. The CDR3 bases are TGTGCCAGTAGCGTTAGGGCAGGGCAGGTTAGCAATCAGCCCCAGCATTTT. Amino acids: CASSVRAGQVSNQPQHF.